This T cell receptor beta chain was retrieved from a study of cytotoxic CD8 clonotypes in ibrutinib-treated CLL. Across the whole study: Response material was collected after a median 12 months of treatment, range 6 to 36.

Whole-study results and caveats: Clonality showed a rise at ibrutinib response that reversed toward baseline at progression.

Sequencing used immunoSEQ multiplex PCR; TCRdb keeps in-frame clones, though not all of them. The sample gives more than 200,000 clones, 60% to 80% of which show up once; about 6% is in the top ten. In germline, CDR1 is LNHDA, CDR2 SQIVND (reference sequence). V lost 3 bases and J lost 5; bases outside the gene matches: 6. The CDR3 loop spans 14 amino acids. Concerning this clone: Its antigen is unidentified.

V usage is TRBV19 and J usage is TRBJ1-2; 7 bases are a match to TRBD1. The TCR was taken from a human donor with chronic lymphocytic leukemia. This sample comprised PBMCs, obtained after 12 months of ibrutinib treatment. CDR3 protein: CASSISPGGYGYTF. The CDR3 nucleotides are TGTGCCAGTAGTATCAGTCCAGGGGGGTATGGCTACACCTTC.